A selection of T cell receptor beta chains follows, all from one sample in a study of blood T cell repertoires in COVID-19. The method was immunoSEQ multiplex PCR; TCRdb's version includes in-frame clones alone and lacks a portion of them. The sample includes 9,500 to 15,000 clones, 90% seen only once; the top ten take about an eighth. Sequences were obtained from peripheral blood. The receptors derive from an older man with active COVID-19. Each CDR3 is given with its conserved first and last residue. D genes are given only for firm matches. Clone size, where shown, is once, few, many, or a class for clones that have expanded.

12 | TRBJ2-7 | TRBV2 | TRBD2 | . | CASRGLAVIRYF | TGTGCCAGCAGAGGACTAGCGGTAATCAGGTACTTC
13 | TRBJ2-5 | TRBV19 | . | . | CASSLDTEETQYF | TGTGCCAGTAGTCTCGATACGGAAGAGACCCAGTACTTC
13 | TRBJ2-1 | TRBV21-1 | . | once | CASSRGVYNEQFF | TGTGCCAGCAGCAGGGGGGTCTACAATGAGCAGTTCTTC
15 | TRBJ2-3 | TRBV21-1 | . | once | CASSKAAGGTDTQYF | TGTGCCAGCAGCAAAGCAGCAGGGGGCACAGATACGCAGTATTTT
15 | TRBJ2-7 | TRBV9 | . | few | CASSEGQGWSYEQYF | TGTGCCAGCAGCGAGGGGCAGGGGTGGTCCTACGAGCAGTACTTC
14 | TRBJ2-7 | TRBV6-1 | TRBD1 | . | CASSDRQGSYEQYF | TGTGCCAGCAGTGACCGACAGGGCTCCTACGAGCAGTACTTC
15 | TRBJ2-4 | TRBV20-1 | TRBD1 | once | CSASRQGGAKNIQYF | TGCAGTGCTAGTAGACAGGGGGGCGCCAAAAACATTCAGTACTTC
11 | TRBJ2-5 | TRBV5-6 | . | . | CASSRRETQYF | TGTGCCAGCAGCAGGAGGGAGACCCAGTACTTC
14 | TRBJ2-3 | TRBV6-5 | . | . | CASSTGSSTDTQYF | TGTGCCAGCAGTACAGGGTCTAGCACAGATACGCAGTATTTT
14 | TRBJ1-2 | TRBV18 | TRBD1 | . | CASSPPGTDYGYTF | TGTGCCAGCTCACCCCCCGGGACAGACTATGGCTACACCTTC
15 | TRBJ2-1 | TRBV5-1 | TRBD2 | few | CASSFSGSSYNEQFF | TGCGCCAGCAGCTTTAGCGGGAGCTCCTACAATGAGCAGTTCTTC
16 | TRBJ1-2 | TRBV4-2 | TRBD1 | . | CASSRSDGDSNYGYTF | TGTGCCAGCAGCCGTTCGGACGGGGACAGTAACTATGGCTACACCTTC
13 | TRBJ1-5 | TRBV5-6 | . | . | CASSRRGNQPQHF | TGTGCCAGCAGCCGGCGGGGGAATCAGCCCCAGCATTTT
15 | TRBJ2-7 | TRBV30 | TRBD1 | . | CAWSRTGGLGYEQYF | TGTGCCTGGAGTCGTACAGGGGGTCTCGGGTACGAGCAGTACTTC
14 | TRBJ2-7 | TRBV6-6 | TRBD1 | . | CATLGDRGIYEQYF | TGTGCCACCTTAGGGGACAGGGGGATCTACGAGCAGTACTTC
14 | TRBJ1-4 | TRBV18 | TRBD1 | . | CASSTTGDNEKLFF | TGTGCCAGCTCAACGACAGGGGATAATGAAAAACTGTTTTTT
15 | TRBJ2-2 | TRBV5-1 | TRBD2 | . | CASSSGTNPTGELFF | TGCGCCAGCAGCTCCGGGACTAACCCCACCGGGGAGCTGTTTTTT
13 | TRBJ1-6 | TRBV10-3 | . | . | CAINIEQNSPLHF | TGTGCCATCAATATCGAGCAAAATTCACCCCTCCACTTT
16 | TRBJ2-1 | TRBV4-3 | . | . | CASSHGLEGPDNEQFF | TGCGCCAGCAGCCACGGGTTAGAGGGCCCTGACAATGAGCAGTTCTTC
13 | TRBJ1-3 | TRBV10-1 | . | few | CASSTATGNTIYF | TGCGCCAGCAGTACAGCTACTGGAAACACCATATATTTT
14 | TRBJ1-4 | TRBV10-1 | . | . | CASSESSADEKLFF | TGCGCCAGCAGTGAGTCTTCGGCGGATGAAAAACTGTTTTTT
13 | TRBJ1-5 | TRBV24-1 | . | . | CATSMGGHQPQHF | TGTGCCACAAGTATGGGGGGGCATCAGCCCCAGCATTTT
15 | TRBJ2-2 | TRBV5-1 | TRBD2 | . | CASSGSGRNTGELFF | TGCGCCAGCAGCGGTAGCGGGAGGAACACCGGGGAGCTGTTTTTT
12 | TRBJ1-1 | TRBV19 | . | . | CASSRGSPEAFF | TGTGCCAGTAGTCGCGGGAGCCCTGAAGCTTTCTTT
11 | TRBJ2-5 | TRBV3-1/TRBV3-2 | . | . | CASSQRETQYF | TGTGCCAGCAGCCAACGAGAGACCCAGTACTTC
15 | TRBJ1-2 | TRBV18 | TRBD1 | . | CASSRGQGEHYGYTF | TGTGCCAGCTCAAGGGGACAGGGTGAACACTATGGCTACACCTTC
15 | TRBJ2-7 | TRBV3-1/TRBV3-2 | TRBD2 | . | CASSHEGLASYEQYF | TGTGCCAGCAGCCATGAGGGACTAGCGTCCTACGAGCAGTACTTC